These T cell receptor beta chains were read from a single sample in a study of chemoradiotherapy in HPV16-positive cancers. Sequencing used immunoSEQ multiplex PCR; TCRdb keeps in-frame clones, though not all of them. The sample contains roughly 1,400 clones, approximately 90% of which appear only once. Source: tumor tissue, taken from a patient who underwent chemoradiotherapy. The receptor set was obtained from a human donor with HPV-associated anogenital cancer. Both conserved end residues are trimmed from each CDR3. Fields, in order: V gene, J gene, clone size, CDR3 length, CDR3 protein. Clone size is stated in some rows and not others, as once, few, many or a class when expanded.

V: TRBV18
J: TRBJ2-5
size: few
length: 14
CDR3: ASSGQQGAQQETQY

V: TRBV6-4
J: TRBJ2-1
size: NA
length: 13
CDR3: ASSDSTRQAGEQF

V: TRBV7-8
J: NA
size: NA
length: 12
CDR3: ASSLSETSYEQY

V: TRBV28
J: TRBJ1-6
size: NA
length: 12
CDR3: ASVQGTYNSPLH

V: TRBV16
J: TRBJ1-2
size: few
length: 13
CDR3: ASSQWDRSFYGYT

V: TRBV7-9
J: TRBJ1-5
size: NA
length: 14
CDR3: ASSLTGEGSNQPQH

V: TRBV11-2
J: TRBJ1-2
size: NA
length: 12
CDR3: ASSLMRGSDGYT

V: TRBV2
J: TRBJ2-3
size: NA
length: 14
CDR3: ASSDTRAGLRLGQY

V: TRBV29-1
J: TRBJ1-2
size: NA
length: 11
CDR3: SVRDRANYGYT

V: TRBV5-4
J: TRBJ1-5
size: NA
length: 12
CDR3: ASSLMGMGQPQH

V: TRBV6-6
J: TRBJ1-2
size: NA
length: 14
CDR3: ASSPSRGESHYGYT

V: TRBV9
J: TRBJ1-3
size: NA
length: 10
CDR3: ASSTSGNTIY

V: TRBV5-4
J: TRBJ2-2
size: NA
length: 15
CDR3: ASSLGGTAQNTGELF

V: TRBV25-1
J: TRBJ1-6
size: NA
length: 12
CDR3: ASSALRGISPLH

V: TRBV28
J: TRBJ2-2
size: NA
length: 10
CDR3: ASSWSTGELF

V: TRBV5-1
J: TRBJ2-7
size: NA
length: 13
CDR3: ASSLFRPVRDEQY

V: TRBV28
J: TRBJ2-7
size: NA
length: 14
CDR3: ASSFPLGQGAYEQY

V: TRBV19
J: TRBJ1-1
size: few
length: 14
CDR3: ASRTGVQIPNTEAF

V: TRBV25-1
J: TRBJ2-6
size: NA
length: 14
CDR3: ASSEYKGAGANVLT

V: TRBV11-3
J: TRBJ2-2
size: NA
length: 11
CDR3: ASSSISTGELF

V: TRBV7-2
J: TRBJ2-2
size: NA
length: 12
CDR3: ASSSGTHAGELF

V: TRBV7-8
J: TRBJ1-1
size: NA
length: 13
CDR3: ASSLVEGADTEAF

V: TRBV7-2
J: TRBJ1-1
size: NA
length: 16
CDR3: ASSSGTGTGYMNTEAF

V: TRBV28
J: TRBJ2-1
size: NA
length: 14
CDR3: ASSPSLAGGHNEQF

V: TRBV7-2
J: TRBJ1-2
size: NA
length: 13
CDR3: ASSQPGQGAWGYT

V: TRBV9
J: TRBJ2-1
size: once
length: 15
CDR3: ASSVGGGTSQSNEQF

V: TRBV2
J: TRBJ1-4
size: few
length: 13
CDR3: ASSRDGTTNEKLF

V: TRBV6-5
J: TRBJ1-2
size: NA
length: 12
CDR3: ASGEQEFHYGYT

V: TRBV5-4
J: TRBJ1-3
size: NA
length: 13
CDR3: ASSLQGDSGNTIY

V: TRBV5-1
J: TRBJ1-1
size: NA
length: 15
CDR3: ASSLWAPGQGITEAF

V: TRBV9
J: TRBJ1-3
size: once
length: 12
CDR3: ASSVEGAGNTIY

V: TRBV19
J: TRBJ2-7
size: NA
length: 9
CDR3: ASSENYEQY

V: TRBV27
J: TRBJ2-7
size: once
length: 11
CDR3: ASSYGNAYEQY

V: TRBV7-2
J: TRBJ2-3
size: NA
length: 13
CDR3: ASSLDTTGVDTQY

V: TRBV5-6
J: TRBJ1-1
size: NA
length: 10
CDR3: ASSSGNTEAF

V: TRBV28
J: TRBJ2-2
size: few
length: 13
CDR3: ASSIGTGHTGELF

V: TRBV5-6
J: TRBJ2-2
size: NA
length: 13
CDR3: ASSSRISIPGELF

V: TRBV28
J: TRBJ1-2
size: NA
length: 9
CDR3: ALESNYGYT

V: TRBV6-1
J: TRBJ1-2
size: NA
length: 11
CDR3: ASKVAANYGYT

V: TRBV27
J: TRBJ1-2
size: NA
length: 13
CDR3: ASSLKYMAVEGYT

V: TRBV5-1
J: TRBJ1-1
size: NA
length: 14
CDR3: ASSLGQGVLNTEAF